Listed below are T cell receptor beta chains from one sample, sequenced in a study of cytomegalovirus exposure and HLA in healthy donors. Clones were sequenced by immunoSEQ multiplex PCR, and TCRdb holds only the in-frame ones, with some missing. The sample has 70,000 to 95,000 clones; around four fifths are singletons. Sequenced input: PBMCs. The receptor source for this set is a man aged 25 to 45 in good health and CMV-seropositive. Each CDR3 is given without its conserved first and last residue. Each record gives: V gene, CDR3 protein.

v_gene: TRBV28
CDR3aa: ASSLPSSFLRGGTEAF

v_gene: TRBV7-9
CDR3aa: ASSRESRRWAF

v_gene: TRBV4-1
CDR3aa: ASSQHQASYEQY

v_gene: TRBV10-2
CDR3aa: ASSETLAGGTFYEQF

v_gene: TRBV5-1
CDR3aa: ASSLAVGSGEQY

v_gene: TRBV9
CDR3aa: ASSVAVGAYGYT

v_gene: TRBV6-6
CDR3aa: ASSYLSTPNQETQY

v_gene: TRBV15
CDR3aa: ATSRDPSGQGPRGRRETQY

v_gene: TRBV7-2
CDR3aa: ASSLRGSVEKLF

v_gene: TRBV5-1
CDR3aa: ASSPAGTGGSGANVLT

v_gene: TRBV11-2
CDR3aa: ASSTLRRQGHYGYT

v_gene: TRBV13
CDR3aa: ASSSSDWQETQY

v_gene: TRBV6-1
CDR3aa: ASSPDLANYGYT

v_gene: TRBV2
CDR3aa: ASSGQGANNSPLH

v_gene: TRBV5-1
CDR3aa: ASRSASGGAWETQY

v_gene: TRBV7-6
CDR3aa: ASSLGTGVQETQY

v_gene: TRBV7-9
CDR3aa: ASSLGGTTYNEQF

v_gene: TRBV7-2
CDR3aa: ASSLGGGNTIY

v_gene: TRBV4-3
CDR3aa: ASSQGLAGFYEQY

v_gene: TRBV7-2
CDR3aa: ASSPQGGQPQH

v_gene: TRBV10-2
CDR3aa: ASSESGTSGYNEQF

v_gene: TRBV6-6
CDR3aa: ASSPGLTYEQY

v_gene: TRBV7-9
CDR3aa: ATPTGGAGSPLH

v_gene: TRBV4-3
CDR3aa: ASSQERVGGSYEQY

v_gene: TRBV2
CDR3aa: ASTERPDGDYYEQY

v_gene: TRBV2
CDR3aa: ASSTSRVVQGNTEAF

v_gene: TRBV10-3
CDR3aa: ASHGATNEKLF

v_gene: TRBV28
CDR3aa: ASSLFLGEAF

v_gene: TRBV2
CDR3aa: ASSHTSRGLAGTDTQY

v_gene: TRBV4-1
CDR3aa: ASSQVGQVIAKNIQY

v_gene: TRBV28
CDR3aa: ASSTVQGGTPLH

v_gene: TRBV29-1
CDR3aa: SVFSDEGAAYEQY

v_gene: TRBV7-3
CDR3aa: ASSGGQGAWTDTQY

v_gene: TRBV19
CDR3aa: ASSTVARSSNQPQH

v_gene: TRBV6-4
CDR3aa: ASSIQKNSNQPQH

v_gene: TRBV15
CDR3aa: ATSRDLGTEGRNTEAF

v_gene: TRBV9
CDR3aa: ASSVETGGYGYT

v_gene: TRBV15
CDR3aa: ATSRELGGSEKLF

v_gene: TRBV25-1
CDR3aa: ASSDPQGGDTEAF

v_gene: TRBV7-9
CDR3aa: ASSFINQPQH

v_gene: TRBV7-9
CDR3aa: SSSPSRFPGTENEKLF

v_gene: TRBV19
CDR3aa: ASKEFAGNTEAF

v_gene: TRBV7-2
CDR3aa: ASSQNPGQGAGTEAF

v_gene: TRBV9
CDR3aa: ASSVDLRGVTDTQY

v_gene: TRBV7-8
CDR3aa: ASSLNRGNQPQH

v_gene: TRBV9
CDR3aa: ASSAAGGANYGYT

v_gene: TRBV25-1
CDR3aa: ASSLEAMNTEAF

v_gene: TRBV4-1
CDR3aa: ASSATGTGSGELF

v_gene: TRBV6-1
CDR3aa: ASSRTGTADEPQH

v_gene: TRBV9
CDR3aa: ASSASLIQETQY

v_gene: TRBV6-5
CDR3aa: AAGRGGSYEQY

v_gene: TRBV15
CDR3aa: ATGSADRAAETQY